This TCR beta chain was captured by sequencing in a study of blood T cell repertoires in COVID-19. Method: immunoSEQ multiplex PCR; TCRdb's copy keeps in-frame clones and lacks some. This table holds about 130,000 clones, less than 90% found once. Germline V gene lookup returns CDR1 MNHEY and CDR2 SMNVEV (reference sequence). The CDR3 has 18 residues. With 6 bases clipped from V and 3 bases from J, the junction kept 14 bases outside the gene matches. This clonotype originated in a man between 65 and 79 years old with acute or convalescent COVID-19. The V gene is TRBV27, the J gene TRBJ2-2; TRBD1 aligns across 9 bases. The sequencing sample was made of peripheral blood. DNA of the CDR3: TGTGCCAGCAGCCGAAACGGACAGGGGTGGGACGACACCGGGGAGCTGTTTTTT. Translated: CASSRNGQGWDDTGELFF.